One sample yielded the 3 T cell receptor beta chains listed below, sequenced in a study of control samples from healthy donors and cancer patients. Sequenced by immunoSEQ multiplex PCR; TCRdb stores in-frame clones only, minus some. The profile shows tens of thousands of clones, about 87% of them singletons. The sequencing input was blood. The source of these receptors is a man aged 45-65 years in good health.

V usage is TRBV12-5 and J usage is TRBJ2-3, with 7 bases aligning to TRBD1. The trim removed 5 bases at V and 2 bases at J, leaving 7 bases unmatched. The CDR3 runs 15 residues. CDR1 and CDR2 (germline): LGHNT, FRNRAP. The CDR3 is CASGQGTDLTDTQYF. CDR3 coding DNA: TGTGCTAGTGGTCAGGGGACAGACCTCACAGATACGCAGTATTTT.

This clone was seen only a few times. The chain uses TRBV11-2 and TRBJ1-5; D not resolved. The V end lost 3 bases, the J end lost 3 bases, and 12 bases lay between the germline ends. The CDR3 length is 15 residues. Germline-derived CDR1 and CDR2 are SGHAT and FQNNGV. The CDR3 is CASSFWDWANQPQHF. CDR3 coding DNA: TGTGCCAGCAGCTTTTGGGATTGGGCCAATCAGCCCCAGCATTTT.

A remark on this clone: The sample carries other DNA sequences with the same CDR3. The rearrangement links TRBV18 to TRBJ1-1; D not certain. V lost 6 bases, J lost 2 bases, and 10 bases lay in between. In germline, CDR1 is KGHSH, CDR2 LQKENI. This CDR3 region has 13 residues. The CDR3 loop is CASSPDLNTEAFF. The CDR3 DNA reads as TGTGCCAGCTCCCCTGACCTCAACACTGAAGCTTTCTTT. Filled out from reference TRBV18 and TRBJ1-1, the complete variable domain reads NAGVMQNPRHLVRRRGQEARLRCSPMKGHSHVYWYRQLPEEGLKFMVYLQKENIIDESGMPKERFSAEFPKEGPSILRIQQVVRGDSAAYFCASSPDLNTEAFFGQGTRLTVV.